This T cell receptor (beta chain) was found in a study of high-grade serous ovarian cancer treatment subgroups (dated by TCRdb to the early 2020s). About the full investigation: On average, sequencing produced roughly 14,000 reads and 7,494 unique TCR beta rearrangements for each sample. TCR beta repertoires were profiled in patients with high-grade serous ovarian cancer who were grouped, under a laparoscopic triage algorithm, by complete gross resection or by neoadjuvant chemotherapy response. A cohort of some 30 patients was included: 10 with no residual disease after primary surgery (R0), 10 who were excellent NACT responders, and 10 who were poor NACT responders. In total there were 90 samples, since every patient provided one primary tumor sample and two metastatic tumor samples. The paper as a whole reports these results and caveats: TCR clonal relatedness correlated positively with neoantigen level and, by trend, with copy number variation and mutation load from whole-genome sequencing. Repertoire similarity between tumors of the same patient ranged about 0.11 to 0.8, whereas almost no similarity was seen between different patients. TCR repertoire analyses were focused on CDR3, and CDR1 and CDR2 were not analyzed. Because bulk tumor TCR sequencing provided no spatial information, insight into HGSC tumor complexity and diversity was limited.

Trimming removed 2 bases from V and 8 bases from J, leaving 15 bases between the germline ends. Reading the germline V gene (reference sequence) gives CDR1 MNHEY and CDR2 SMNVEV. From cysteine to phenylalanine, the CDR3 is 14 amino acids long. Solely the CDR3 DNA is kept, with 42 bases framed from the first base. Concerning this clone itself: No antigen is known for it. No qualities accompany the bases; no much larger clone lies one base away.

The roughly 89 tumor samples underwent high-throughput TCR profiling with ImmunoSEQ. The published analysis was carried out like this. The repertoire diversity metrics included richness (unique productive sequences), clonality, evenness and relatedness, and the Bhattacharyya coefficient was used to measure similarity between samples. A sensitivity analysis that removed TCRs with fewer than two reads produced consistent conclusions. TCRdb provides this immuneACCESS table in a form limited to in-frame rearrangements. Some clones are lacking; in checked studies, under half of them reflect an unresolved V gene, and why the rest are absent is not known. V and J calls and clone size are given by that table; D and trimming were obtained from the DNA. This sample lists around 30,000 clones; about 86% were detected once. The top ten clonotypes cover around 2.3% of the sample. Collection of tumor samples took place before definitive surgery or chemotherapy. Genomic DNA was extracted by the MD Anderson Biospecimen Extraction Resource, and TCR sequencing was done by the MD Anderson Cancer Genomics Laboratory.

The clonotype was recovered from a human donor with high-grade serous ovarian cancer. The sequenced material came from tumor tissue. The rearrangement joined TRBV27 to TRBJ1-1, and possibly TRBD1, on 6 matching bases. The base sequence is TGTGCCAGCAGTTTAGAGGACATGAGGGGGGAAGCTTTCTTT. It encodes CASSLEDMRGEAFF.